Following are 27 T cell receptor beta chains from one sample sequenced in a study of OX40 agonist ivuxolimab in advanced cancers. Measured with immunoSEQ multiplex PCR; TCRdb has only the in-frame clones, and not every one. The profile shows tens of thousands of clones, around 81% of them singletons. The source material was CD4+ or CD8+ T cells sorted from blood, sampled in a trial of the OX40 agonist ivuxolimab. These receptors came from an adult with an advanced solid tumor such as melanoma, head and neck, liver or kidney cancer.

This clone appeared a single time. V and J are TRBV11-3 and TRBJ2-5; 10 nucleotides align to TRBD2. Germline V CDR1 and CDR2: SGHNT, YENEEA. The V and J ends lost 4 bases and 0 bases, in that order; junction bases with no gene match: 8. The CDR3 totals 17 residues. CDR3 in amino acids: CASSWRLAGVYQETQYF. The CDR3 DNA reads TGTGCCAGCAGCTGGAGGCTAGCGGGGGTGTACCAAGAGACCCAGTACTTC.

The chain has TRBV28 and TRBJ1-1, with D perhaps TRBD1 (6 bases). The CDR3 covers 15 residues. V shed 2 bases and J shed 2 bases, with 12 bases lying between them. Germline V lookup: CDR1 MDHEN, CDR2 SYDVKM. The CDR3 DNA reads TGTGCCAGCAGTTTACTAGAACAGGGAAACACTGAAGCTTTCTTT. Amino acids: CASSLLEQGNTEAFF.

J is TRBJ2-3 and V is TRBV7-9; tentatively, D is TRBD2 (6 bases). There are 14 residues in the CDR3. Germline CDR1 and CDR2: SEHNR and FQNEAQ (reference sequence). Trimming took 5 bases from V and 2 from J, leaving 11 bases between them. The CDR3 DNA reads as TGTGCCAGCAGCCACGGGACTCTCACAGATACGCAGTATTTT. Translating it yields CASSHGTLTDTQYF.

J is TRBJ1-1 and V is TRBV23-1; D is unresolved. TRBV23-1 is identified as an open reading frame with a role that is uncertain. The ends were cut back, 0 bases at V and 1 base at J, with 18 bases in the middle. The CDR3 has 18 amino acids. The CDR3 nucleotides read TGCGCCAGCAGTCAATCGAATGGTAGGCCCCGGGGGAACACTGAAGCTTTCTTT. Its translation: CASSQSNGRPRGNTEAFF.

Comments on this clone: Other DNA sequences within the sample encode an identical CDR3. This chain connects TRBV28 to TRBJ2-7; the D gene is possibly TRBD1 (5 bases). CDR1 is MDHEN and CDR2 is SYDVKM in the germline V gene. The CDR3 spans 14 residues. The V end was cut by 2 bases, the J end by 0 bases, with 8 bases between. CDR3 sequence: CASSLQGSSYEQYF. The CDR3 DNA sequence: TGTGCCAGCAGTTTACAGGGAAGCTCCTACGAGCAGTACTTC. Complete variable domain (other parts from reference TRBV28 and TRBJ2-7): DVKVTQSSRYLVKRTGEKVFLECVQDMDHENMFWYRQDPGLGLRLIYFSYDVKMKEKGDIPEGYSVSREKKERFSLILESASTNQTSMYLCASSLQGSSYEQYFGPGTRLTVT.

This chain connects TRBV7-2 to TRBJ1-2, with a weak D call TRBD1 (6 bases). Germline V CDR1 and CDR2: SGHTA, FQGNSA. The CDR3 has 16 residues. Deletions cut 1 base from V and 7 bases from J, with 19 bases between. CDR3 in amino acids: CASSLVIGGGSAGYTF. CDR3 in DNA: TGTGCCAGCAGCTTAGTCATCGGCGGGGGCTCGGCTGGCTACACCTTC.

The gene calls are TRBV18 and TRBJ2-7, with D tentatively TRBD1 (6 bases). V lost 1 base and J lost 0, with 7 bases in between. The germline CDR1 and CDR2 sequences are KGHSH and LQKENI. CDR3 length: 14 residues. The CDR3: CASSPRQDSYEQYF. CDR3 sequence (DNA): TGTGCCAGCTCACCACGACAGGACTCCTACGAGCAGTACTTC.

V usage is TRBV11-2 and J usage is TRBJ2-1; D may correspond to TRBD1 or TRBD2 (5 bases each). Trimming removed 5 bases at V and 5 bases at J, with 10 bases between. Germline V gene sequence: CDR1 SGHAT, CDR2 FQNNGV. This CDR3 is built from 13 residues. DNA of the CDR3: TGTGCCAGCAGCGTGGGACCGAACAATGAGCAGTTCTTC. Amino acids: CASSVGPNNEQFF.

V is TRBV29-1 and J is TRBJ1-1; no clear D. The CDR3 sequence is 11 residues long. Germline CDR1 SQVTM, CDR2 ANQGSEA. V was shortened by 5 bases and J by 2 bases, with 6 bases between the two germline ends. The CDR3 DNA follows: TGCAGCGTTCCGGATAACACTGAAGCTTTCTTT. Translated, it gives CSVPDNTEAFF.

The chain carries TRBV27 and TRBJ2-7; 7 bases are a match to TRBD1. This CDR3 is 14 amino acids long. Unmatched junction bases numbered 6, after V lost 5 bases and J lost 2 bases. Germline V gene lookup returns CDR1 MNHEY and CDR2 SMNVEV (reference sequence). The CDR3 DNA follows: TGTGCCAGCAGTGTGGGACAGATTCCCTACGAGCAGTACTTC. Its translation: CASSVGQIPYEQYF.

The V gene is TRBV28, the J gene TRBJ2-7; the match to TRBD2 covers 9 bases. The germline V gene has CDR1 MDHEN and CDR2 SYDVKM. The CDR3 spans 14 residues. The J segment lost 0 bases and the V segment lost 3 bases, leaving 0 bases of the junction unmatched. The CDR3 DNA follows: TGTGCCAGCAGTTTTAGCGGGAGCTCCTACGAGCAGTACTTC. It codes for CASSFSGSSYEQYF.

The CDR3 DNA sequence: TGTGCCAGTAGTCTACCAGGATTCTACAATGAGCAGTTCTTC. Amino acids: CASSLPGFYNEQFF. This chain connects TRBV19 to TRBJ2-1, with unresolved D. The germline V gene has CDR1 LNHDA and CDR2 SQIVND (reference sequence). V lost 5 bases, J lost 3 bases, and 11 bases lay in between. This CDR3 region has 14 residues.

V and J are TRBV27 and TRBJ2-7; 11 bases are shared with TRBD2. Per germline, CDR1 MNHEY and CDR2 SMNVEV (reference sequence). The junction had 4 bases not matched to a gene; V was cut back by 4 bases and J by 5 bases. The CDR3 consists of 14 residues. As DNA, the CDR3 is TGTGCCAGCAGTTCCGGGACTAGCGGTAACGAGCAGTACTTC. Translating it yields CASSSGTSGNEQYF.

A single count supports this clone. Here the CDR3 reads CASTSGSMRGNEQFF. The DNA for the CDR3 is TGTGCCAGCACCTCCGGTAGCATGCGGGGAAATGAGCAGTTCTTC. The chain carries TRBV7-6 and TRBJ2-1, with D perhaps matching TRBD2 (6 bases). The CDR3 spans 15 residues. The germline CDR1 and CDR2 sequences are SGHVS and FNYEAQ. V was cut by 7 bases and J by 7 bases, with 20 bases left in between.

This clone occurred many times. The chain combines TRBV13 with TRBJ2-3; TRBD2 might be the D (5 bases). Germline CDR1 PRHDT, CDR2 FYEKMQ (reference sequence). CDR3 size: 14 residues. Trimming took off 5 bases at V and 2 bases at J, with 11 bases between the two ends. CDR3 DNA sequence: TGTGCCAGCAGCCCAACTAGGTACACAGATACGCAGTATTTT. This sequence encodes CASSPTRYTDTQYF.

The V and J genes are TRBV28 and TRBJ1-1; possibly TRBD1 for D (5 bases). The germline gives CDR1 MDHEN, CDR2 SYDVKM. The CDR3 loop spans 14 amino acids. Trimming left V 7 bases short and J 4 bases short, with 16 bases between. CDR3 protein: CASKGAGKSTEAFF. The CDR3, as DNA: TGTGCCAGCAAAGGGGCGGGAAAAAGCACTGAAGCTTTCTTT.

The chain recombines TRBV19 with TRBJ1-5, with D perhaps matching TRBD1 (6 bases). The germline gives CDR1 LNHDA, CDR2 SQIVND (reference sequence). This CDR3 is built from 16 residues. Between the trimmed V and J ends, which lost 5 bases and 6 bases, there was a span of 20 bases. DNA of the CDR3: TGTGCCAGTAGTCCTGGAGTTGGGGGCATCGGTCAGCCCCAGCATTTT. Its protein product is CASSPGVGGIGQPQHF.

The J gene is TRBJ2-7, the V gene TRBV4-2; 12 positions match TRBD2. After removal of 0 bases from V and 5 bases from J, the junction contained 5 bases not matched to a gene. The CDR3 covers 16 residues. CDR1 and CDR2 (germline): LGHNA, YNFKEQ. The CDR3 coding sequence is TGTGCCAGCAGCCAAGAACCCGGACTAGCGGGAAACGAGCAGTACTTC. It yields the protein CASSQEPGLAGNEQYF.

Only a few counts were recorded for this clone. The chain uses TRBV6-1 and TRBJ1-5, with a tentative D call TRBD1 (6 bases). The germline V gene has CDR1 MNHNS and CDR2 SASEGT. The CDR3 totals 13 residues. Trimming removed 7 bases at V and 6 bases at J, with 13 bases between. CDR3: CASTSWGAQPQHF. CDR3 sequence (DNA): TGTGCCAGCACCTCTTGGGGGGCTCAGCCCCAGCATTTT.

The J gene is TRBJ2-5, the V gene TRBV13; 9 bases match TRBD2. The CDR3 sequence is 15 residues long. Germline V gives CDR1 PRHDT, CDR2 FYEKMQ (reference sequence). V trimming: 1 base; J trimming: 4 bases; junction bases outside the gene matches: 4. CDR3 amino acids: CASSLERGAGETQYF. The CDR3 region has the DNA TGTGCCAGCAGCTTAGAGCGGGGGGCCGGAGAGACCCAGTACTTC.

The chain employs TRBV11-2 and TRBJ1-1, with a weak D call TRBD1 (6 bases). CDR1 and CDR2 from the germline V gene are SGHAT and FQNNGV. V shed 1 base and J shed 4 bases, with 19 bases lying between them. CDR3 length: 17 amino acids. The CDR3 region is CASSLVGLGARSTEAFF. The CDR3 DNA is TGTGCCAGCAGCTTAGTTGGCTTGGGGGCGCGGAGCACTGAAGCTTTCTTT.

The CDR3 bases are TGCAGCGTCCCGGGGGCTACTAATGAAAAACTGTTTTTT. Translated: CSVPGATNEKLFF. The V and J genes are TRBV29-1 and TRBJ1-4; maybe TRBD1 (6 bases). CDR1 SQVTM and CDR2 ANQGSEA come from the germline V gene. There are 13 residues in the CDR3. The V end was cut by 6 bases, the J end by 2 bases, with 10 bases between.

This clone was seen a few times. This sequence joins TRBV7-9 and TRBJ1-1; unclear D gene. V lost 4 bases to trimming and J lost 5 bases, with 2 bases between them. Germline V CDR1 and CDR2: SEHNR, FQNEAQ (reference sequence). CDR3 length: 10 residues. In DNA form, the CDR3 reads TGTGCCAGCAGCTATACTGAAGCTTTCTTT. Its translation is CASSYTEAFF.

This sequence joins TRBV5-8 and TRBJ2-5, with D unresolved. The germline V and J ends were trimmed by 9 bases and 7 bases, with 4 bases remaining between them. This CDR3 has 8 amino acids. From germline, CDR1 is SGHTS and CDR2 YDEGEE. CDR3 in amino acids: CATTTQYF. The CDR3 coding sequence is TGTGCCACAACGACCCAGTACTTC.

The chain employs TRBV27 and TRBJ1-3; no definite D call. The CDR3 totals 13 residues. Trimming left V 2 bases short and J 0 bases short, with 2 bases between. Germline V gives CDR1 MNHEY, CDR2 SMNVEV (reference sequence). This chain's CDR3 is CASSLDSGNTIYF. In DNA, the CDR3 is TGTGCCAGCAGTTTAGACTCTGGAAACACCATATATTTT.

By proportion, this clone is large (0.1 to 1%). The chain has TRBV14 and TRBJ2-1, with 7 bases lining up with TRBD2. The V gene end was trimmed by 4 bases and the J gene end by 3 bases; junction bases not matched to a gene: 12. CDR1 is SGHDN and CDR2 is FVKESK in the germline V gene. The CDR3 loop spans 17 amino acids. CDR3 protein: CASSPLSGTILYNEQFF. In DNA, the CDR3 is TGTGCCAGCAGCCCCCTAAGTGGGACTATACTCTACAATGAGCAGTTCTTC. Filled out from reference TRBV14 and TRBJ2-1, the complete variable domain reads EAGVTQFPSHSVIEKGQTVTLRCDPISGHDNLYWYRRVMGKEIKFLLHFVKESKQDESGMPNNRFLAERTGGTYSTLKVQPAELEDSGVYFCASSPLSGTILYNEQFFGPGTRLTVL.

In DNA form, the CDR3 reads TGTGCCACCAGCGTTTTGGGGACAGGGCTTGATGGCTACACCTTC. Translated, it gives CATSVLGTGLDGYTF. The chain links TRBV15 to TRBJ1-2, with TRBD1 identical over 9 bases. Germline V gene data show CDR1 as LNHNV and CDR2 as YYDKDF (reference sequence). V lost 5 bases and J lost 6; bases outside the gene matches: 10. This CDR3 has 15 residues.